The 7 T cell receptor beta chains in this list originate from one sample, sequenced in a study of blood T cells in healthy people across ages. Alongside a J-beta primer mix, a sample-barcoded 5' primer served in a second PCR lasting about 7 to 12 cycles. Each CDR3 protein gets one entry after TCRdb re-called the 5' RACE reads with MiXCR. The data contain 850,000 or so distinct CDR3 sequences, 25% to 30% of them singletons. Material for sequencing was blood. These receptors originate from a woman of 80 years or more in good health.

This chain connects TRBV20-1 to TRBJ2-5; 10 nucleotides match TRBD2. Germline assignment: CDR1 DFQATT and CDR2 SNEGSKA (reference sequence). The junction had 5 bases not matched to a gene; V was cut back by 6 bases and J by 4 bases. The CDR3 runs to 13 residues. CDR3 loop: CSATLAGRETQYF. CDR3 DNA: TGCAGTGCGACACTAGCGGGGAGAGAGACCCAGTACTTC.

The table lists this clonotype with many counts. The genes are TRBV5-1 and TRBJ1-2; 12 bases fit TRBD1. With V trimmed by 0 bases and J by 8 bases, 5 bases remained unmatched. The germline V gene encodes CDR1 SGHRS and CDR2 YFSETQ. The CDR3 loop spans 15 amino acids. CDR3 loop: CASSLGDRGREGYTF. In nucleotides, the CDR3 is TGCGCCAGCAGCTTGGGGGACAGGGGGCGCGAGGGCTACACCTTC.

There are a few counts of this clonotype. The rearrangement uses TRBV19 and TRBJ1-1; D is undetermined. This CDR3 spans 14 amino acids. Deletions cut 5 bases from V and 1 base from J, with 11 bases between. Germline-derived CDR1 and CDR2 are LNHDA and SQIVND (reference sequence). The DNA of the CDR3 is TGTGCCAGTAGTCTGCGCGTGGCGAACACTGAAGCTTTCTTT. Residues: CASSLRVANTEAFF.

The sample holds many counts of this clonotype. V and J are TRBV28 and TRBJ2-7, with D maybe TRBD1 (6 bases). The CDR3 extends over 14 amino acids. Trimming stripped 4 bases from V and 1 base from J, with 11 bases between. Germline V gives CDR1 MDHEN, CDR2 SYDVKM. This chain's CDR3 is CASSYIGQSYEQYF. The CDR3 coding sequence is TGTGCCAGCAGTTACATAGGACAGTCCTACGAGCAGTACTTC.

This clonotype was found many times. CDR3 bases: TGTGCCAGCAGTCCCAGGGGGATAGCCAAAAACATTCAGTACTTC. Translated: CASSPRGIAKNIQYF. V is TRBV2 and J is TRBJ2-4; 7 bases agree with TRBD1. This CDR3 has 15 amino acids. J gave up 0 bases and V 5 bases, and 4 bases lay outside the gene matches. The germline CDR1 and CDR2 sequences are SNHLY and FYNNEI.

This clonotype appeared many times. The chain joins TRBV4-3 to TRBJ2-7; TRBD2 agrees at 12 bases. The germline V gene has CDR1 LGHNA and CDR2 YSLEER. This CDR3 region has 18 residues. With V trimmed by 0 bases and J by 6 bases, 12 bases remained unmatched. This CDR3 is CASSQEAWSSGGGLEQYF. The CDR3 bases are TGCGCCAGCAGCCAAGAGGCCTGGTCTAGCGGGGGGGGGCTCGAGCAGTACTTC.

This clonotype was observed a single time. V and J are TRBV12-3 or TRBV12-4 and TRBJ2-4; D may be TRBD2 (6 bases). The DNA end is more similar to TRBJ2-7, so the J call may be wrong. The CDR3 spans 16 residues. CDR3: CASSLSVGGGSYEQYF. The DNA for the CDR3 is TGTGCCAGCAGTCTTAGCGTGGGGGGTGGCTCCTACGAGCAGTACTTC.